A single sample gave rise to the 19 T cell receptor beta chains below, sequenced in a study of breast tumors, draining lymph nodes, adjacent tissues. TCRdb called the multiplex PCR reads again in MiXCR, with one record for every CDR3 protein. The table includes approximately 210,000 distinct CDR3 sequences, approximately 36% detected once. The lymph nodes were axillary draining lymph nodes from breast cancer patients. Sequencing was done on a sample of axillary lymph node tissue. Source of these receptors: a female donor with breast cancer. Some clones in this sample may be carry-over from other donors' samples.

With respect to this clonotype: Since a much larger clone is just one base distant, this may be a read error. This chain uses TRBV27 with TRBJ2-7; no clear D gene. The V and J ends lost 6 bases and 3 bases respectively, with 12 bases between them. Germline values: CDR1 MNHEY, CDR2 SMNVEV (reference sequence). CDR3 length equals 13 residues. The chain's CDR3 is CASSQELDYEQYF. CDR3 DNA sequence: TGTGCCAGCAGCCAAGAGCTGGACTACGAGCAGTACTTC.

CDR3 loop: CASSAQGQGNNSPLHF. DNA for the CDR3: TGTGCCAGCAGTGCTCAAGGACAGGGAAATAATTCACCCCTCCACTTT. The J gene is TRBJ1-6, the V gene TRBV25-1, with 8 bases aligning to TRBD1. The V gene's germline CDR1 is MGHDK and CDR2 SYGVNS. This CDR3 region has 16 residues. Unmatched junction bases numbered 7, after V lost 4 bases and J lost 5 bases.

Comments on this clonotype: A read error may account for a junction end that differs from germline. The V call is TRBV6-5, the J call TRBJ1-2, with TRBD1 identical over 7 bases. The CDR3 contains 16 residues. Germline V CDR1 and CDR2: MNHEY, SVGAGI. The CDR3 nucleotides are TGTGCCAGCAGTCACTCTCATCAGGCAGGGGGCTATGGCTACACCTTC. The encoded protein is CASSHSHQAGGYGYTF.

Ten or more counts support this clonotype. The chain uses TRBV6-4 and TRBJ2-3; D is ambiguous. The V gene's germline CDR1 is MRHNA and CDR2 SNTAGT. The CDR3 totals 16 residues. Trimming took off 3 bases at V and 0 bases at J, with 13 bases between the two ends. CDR3 DNA sequence: TGTGCCAGCAGTGAAACGGCCGGATCTAGCACAGATACGCAGTATTTT. Encoded protein: CASSETAGSSTDTQYF.

This clonotype was seen repeatedly, ten times or more. The gene calls are TRBV6-1 and TRBJ2-1; D unclear. CDR1 is MNHNS, CDR2 SASEGT, per germline. This CDR3 has 12 amino acids. Trimming removed 5 bases at V and 6 bases at J, with 8 bases between. This CDR3 reads CASSPGVNEQFF. Written as DNA, the CDR3 is TGTGCCAGCAGTCCGGGCGTCAATGAGCAGTTCTTC.

The genes are TRBV10-2 and TRBJ2-7, with TRBD1 identical over 7 bases. The CDR3 has 14 residues. The trim removed 8 bases at V and 2 bases at J, leaving 9 bases unmatched. In germline, CDR1 is WSHSY, CDR2 SAAADI. This CDR3 reads CASGGQSVTYEQYF. In DNA form, the CDR3 reads TGCGCCAGCGGGGGACAGAGCGTAACCTACGAGCAGTACTTC.

Details on this clonotype: It is unclear where the CDR3 begins or ends on the DNA, so no DNA is shown, and the CDR3 is as TCRdb lists it. The chain has TRBV25-1 and TRBJ2-3; the table names TRBD2, a call not compared with the DNA. Both ends counted, the CDR3 spans 22 residues. Germline V gene lookup returns CDR1 MGHDK and CDR2 SYGVNS. The CDR3 region is CASSFYICSAPPGLAGFHTQYF.

The chain recombines TRBV5-1 with TRBJ2-5; 7 nucleotides align to TRBD1. In germline, CDR1 is SGHRS, CDR2 YFSETQ. The CDR3 has 16 residues. Unmatched junction bases numbered 18, after V lost 4 bases and J lost 9 bases. The CDR3 loop is CASSLQGPNGNQPQYF. In DNA form, the CDR3 reads TGCGCCAGCAGCCTACAGGGGCCTAACGGGAATCAGCCCCAGTACTTC.

Remarks on this clonotype: A read error is possible here, since a much larger clone lies one base away. CDR3 DNA: TGCAGTGCTAGGGAGGGACATTGGTATGCCTACACCTTC. This gives the protein CSAREGHWYAYTF. This chain links TRBV20-1 with TRBJ1-2; D may be TRBD1 (6 bases). CDR3 size: 13 residues. Germline loops: CDR1 DFQATT, CDR2 SNEGSKA (reference sequence).

Ten or more counts support this clonotype. V is TRBV20-1 and J is TRBJ2-7; D unresolved. This CDR3 contains 12 residues. Germline loops: CDR1 DFQATT, CDR2 SNEGSKA (reference sequence). V was clipped by 6 bases and J by 2 bases, with 11 bases between them. CDR3 sequence (DNA): TGCAGTGCCACCAGAGACGCCTACGAGCAGTACTTC. This codes for CSATRDAYEQYF.

This chain connects TRBV15 to TRBJ1-3, with D maybe TRBD1 (5 bases). Germline V gene sequence: CDR1 LNHNV, CDR2 YYDKDF (reference sequence). V shed 5 bases and J shed 4 bases, with 9 bases lying between them. This CDR3 contains 13 residues. The CDR3 DNA sequence: TGTGCCACCAGCGTCAGACAGGGAAACACCATATATTTT. Its protein is CATSVRQGNTIYF.

Many counts were recorded for this clonotype. The V gene is TRBV7-8, the J gene TRBJ2-3; TRBD2 matches at 8 bases. CDR3 length equals 16 residues. The germline V gene encodes CDR1 SGHVS and CDR2 FQNEAQ. V shed 5 bases and J 6 bases; nucleotides not matched to a gene: 13. The CDR3, as DNA: TGTGCCAGCAGCCCAGGGACTAGGGGTTCGGGCGATACGCAGTATTTT. This translates into CASSPGTRGSGDTQYF.

This clonotype was observed many times. The chain combines TRBV5-1 with TRBJ2-2, with TRBD2 as a possible D gene (6 bases). Trimming pared 0 bases from V and 0 bases from J, leaving 12 bases between. Germline lookup yields CDR1 SGHRS and CDR2 YFSETQ. This CDR3 has 17 residues. The CDR3 here is CASSLAPAGSNTGELFF. CDR3 coding DNA: TGCGCCAGCAGCTTGGCCCCGGCGGGGTCGAACACCGGGGAGCTGTTTTTT.

The chain joins TRBV5-5 to TRBJ1-6; 10 nucleotides align to TRBD1. Losses at the gene ends were 0 bases for V and 10 bases for J; bases not matched to a gene: 7. Germline CDR1 SGHKS, CDR2 YYEKEE (reference sequence). This CDR3 spans 16 amino acids. CDR3 bases: TGTGCCAGCAGCTTGGCTGTGGGACAGGGGCAATCACCCCTCCACTTT. Amino acids: CASSLAVGQGQSPLHF.

The table lists this clonotype with many counts. The V call is TRBV18, the J call TRBJ1-6, with 9 bases fitting TRBD1. The germline CDR1 and CDR2 sequences are KGHSH and LQKENI. This CDR3 region has 15 residues. The junction had 6 bases not matched to a gene; V was cut back by 2 bases and J by 10 bases. The CDR3 loop is CASSPTGGVGSPLHF. CDR3 sequence (DNA): TGTGCCAGCTCACCAACAGGGGGCGTAGGGTCACCCCTCCACTTT.

The V and J genes are TRBV5-5 and TRBJ2-1; TRBD1 matches at 8 bases. The CDR3 sequence is 12 residues long. The V gene's germline CDR1 is SGHKS and CDR2 YYEKEE (reference sequence). V gave up 6 bases and J gave up 6 bases; unmatched junction bases: 2. The CDR3 region has the DNA TGTGCCAGCACCGGGACAGGCAATGAGCAGTTCTTC. Translation gives CASTGTGNEQFF. The complete variable domain, with remaining parts taken from reference TRBV5-5 and TRBJ2-1, reads DAGVTQSPTHLIKTRGQQVTLRCSPISGHKSVSWYQQVLGQGPQFIFQYYEKEERGRGNFPDRFSARQFPNYSSELNVNALLLGDSALYLCASTGTGNEQFFGPGTRLTVL.

About this clonotype: Given a much more abundant clone one base away, this may be a read error. The missing conserved phenylalanine or tryptophan at the end of this CDR3 makes a read error likely. The chain recombines TRBV20-1 with TRBJ2-5, with 12 bases lining up with TRBD2. Germline V gives CDR1 DFQATT, CDR2 SNEGSKA (reference sequence). The J segment lost 5 bases and the V segment lost 1 base, leaving 11 bases of the junction unmatched. The CDR3 totals 17 residues. This chain's CDR3 is CSARVQRLAGAWETQYL. DNA for the CDR3: TGCAGTGCTAGAGTTCAGAGACTAGCGGGGGCTTGGGAGACCCAGTACCTC.

This clonotype was counted many times. The V and J genes are TRBV5-1 and TRBJ1-3, with unresolved D. CDR1 and CDR2 from the germline V gene are SGHRS and YFSETQ. The CDR3 extends over 15 amino acids. The germline V and J ends were trimmed by 0 bases and 0 bases, with 7 bases remaining between them. CDR3 in amino acids: CASSLVLGSGNTIYF. The CDR3 bases are TGCGCCAGCAGCTTGGTTTTGGGCTCTGGAAACACCATATATTTT.

This clonotype was detected many times. The chain uses TRBV6-5 and TRBJ2-5; 7 bases fit TRBD1. CDR1 is MNHEY, CDR2 SVGAGI, per germline. V shed 0 bases and J 4 bases; nucleotides not matched to a gene: 8. This CDR3 region has 16 residues. The CDR3 here is CASSYSTGWVGETQYF. The DNA for the CDR3 is TGTGCCAGCAGTTACTCGACAGGGTGGGTGGGAGAGACCCAGTACTTC.